The T cell receptor beta chain under discussion was sequenced for a study of cytomegalovirus exposure and HLA in healthy donors. As for the study in general: In a later analysis, the roughly 120 validation repertoires were reported to have used the same platform as the 650 to 800 first-cohort repertoires.

CDR3 length: 14 residues. The germline CDR1 and CDR2 sequences are LNHDA and SQIVND (reference sequence). Trimming cost V 3 bases and J 2 bases, with 10 bases left between them. Profiled with immunoSEQ multiplex PCR; TCRdb holds only in-frame clones, not every one. This table holds some 65,000 clones, more than 95% found once. Points on this clone: Antigen unknown. Other DNA sequences from this sample encode an identical CDR3 as well.

Study-level points and caveats: Across donors, most TCRs were seen rarely, yet some public ones were widespread. The study flagged around 160 TCR beta chains as cytomegalovirus-associated.

The rearrangement links TRBV19 to TRBJ1-1; D is unresolved. This sequence originates from a man aged 18 to 30 in good health and CMV-seronegative. Sequenced input: PBMCs. The CDR3 bases are TGTGCCAGTAGTATTCTAGGAGGCAACACTGAAGCTTTCTTT. It yields the protein CASSILGGNTEAFF.